This T cell receptor beta chain comes out of a study of T cells after somatic rescue of genetic block. Germline CDR1 is MGHRA and CDR2 is YSYEKL. V shed 2 bases, J shed 5 bases, and the junction held 11 bases outside the gene matches. The CDR3 contains 18 residues. Produced via immunoSEQ multiplex PCR; TCRdb's table is partial and in-frame only. This sample carries 60,000 to 90,000 clones, approximately 91% of them seen once, and the ten largest clones take about 3%. Source material: peripheral blood mononuclear cells (PBMCs). The chain uses TRBV4-1 and TRBJ2-7; 14 nucleotides match TRBD2. The receptor's source is a man aged 25-40 years. CDR3 sequence: CASSQQTSGGAVRNEQYF. The CDR3 nucleotides read TGCGCCAGCAGCCAACAGACTAGCGGGGGGGCCGTCAGGAACGAGCAGTACTTC.